This entry concerns a single T cell receptor beta chain. Per the germline V gene, CDR1 is LNHNV and CDR2 is YYDKDF (reference sequence). The CDR3 loop spans 17 amino acids. The V segment lost 1 base and the J segment 1 base; nucleotides outside the gene matches: 6. The TCR beta CDR3 regions underwent amplification using RNA transcripts as the source. HTBI primers were used for first-round RT-PCR of the TCR CDR3. TCRdb itself ran the multiplex PCR reads through MiXCR, one entry per CDR3 protein. The sample contains about 350,000 distinct CDR3 sequences, around 14% of which appear only once. The sample comes from a study of T cells in Graves' hyperthyroidism and ophthalmopathy.

The receptor was isolated from a woman between 25 and 40 years old with Graves' hyperthyroidism. The rearrangement uses TRBV15 and TRBJ2-3; 9 positions match TRBD2. The sequenced material came from blood. The CDR3 spells CATSRGREREGTDTQYF. The CDR3 coding sequence is TGTGCCACCAGCAGAGGAAGGGAGCGGGAGGGCACAGATACGCAGTATTTT.